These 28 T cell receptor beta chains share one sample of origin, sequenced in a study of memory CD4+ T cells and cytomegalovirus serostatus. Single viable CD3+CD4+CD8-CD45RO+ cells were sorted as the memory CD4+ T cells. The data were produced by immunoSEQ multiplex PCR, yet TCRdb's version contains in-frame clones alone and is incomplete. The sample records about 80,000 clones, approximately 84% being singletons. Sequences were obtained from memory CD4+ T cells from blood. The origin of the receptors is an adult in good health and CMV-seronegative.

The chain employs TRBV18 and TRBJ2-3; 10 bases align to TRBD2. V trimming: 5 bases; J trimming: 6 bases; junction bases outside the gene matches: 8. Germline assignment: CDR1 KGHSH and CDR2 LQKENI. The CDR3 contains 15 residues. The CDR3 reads CASSSIAGGHDTQYF. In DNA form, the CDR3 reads TGTGCCAGCTCATCGATAGCGGGGGGACACGATACGCAGTATTTT.

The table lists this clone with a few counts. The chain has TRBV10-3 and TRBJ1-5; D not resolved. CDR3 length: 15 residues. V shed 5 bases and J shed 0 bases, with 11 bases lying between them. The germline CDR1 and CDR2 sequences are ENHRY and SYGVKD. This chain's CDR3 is CAISLGGDSNQPQHF. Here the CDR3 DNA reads TGTGCCATCAGTTTAGGAGGAGATAGCAATCAGCCCCAGCATTTT.

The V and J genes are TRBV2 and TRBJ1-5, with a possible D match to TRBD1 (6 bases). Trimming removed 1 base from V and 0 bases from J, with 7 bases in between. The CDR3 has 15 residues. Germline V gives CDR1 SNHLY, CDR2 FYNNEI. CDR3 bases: TGTGCCAGCAGTGAAGGGACAGATAGCAATCAGCCCCAGCATTTT. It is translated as CASSEGTDSNQPQHF.

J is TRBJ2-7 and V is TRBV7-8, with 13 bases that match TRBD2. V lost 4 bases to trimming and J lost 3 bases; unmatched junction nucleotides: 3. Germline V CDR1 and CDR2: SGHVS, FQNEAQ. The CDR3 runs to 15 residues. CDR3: CASSYGTSGIYEQYF. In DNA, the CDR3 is TGTGCCAGCAGCTACGGGACTAGCGGGATCTACGAGCAGTACTTC.

This CDR3 is CASSLEGRDTEAFF. The CDR3 DNA reads TGTGCCAGCAGCTTAGAGGGCCGGGACACTGAAGCTTTCTTT. J is TRBJ1-1 and V is TRBV11-2; no clear D. Germline CDR1 reads SGHAT; CDR2 reads FQNNGV. V was clipped by 0 bases and J by 3 bases, with 8 bases between them. The CDR3 consists of 14 residues.

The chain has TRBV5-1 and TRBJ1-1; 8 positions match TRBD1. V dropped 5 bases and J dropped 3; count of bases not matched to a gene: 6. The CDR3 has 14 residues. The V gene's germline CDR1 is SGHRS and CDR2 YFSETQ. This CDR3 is CASSSTGAYTEAFF. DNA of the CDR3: TGCGCCAGCAGTTCGACAGGGGCGTACACTGAAGCTTTCTTT.

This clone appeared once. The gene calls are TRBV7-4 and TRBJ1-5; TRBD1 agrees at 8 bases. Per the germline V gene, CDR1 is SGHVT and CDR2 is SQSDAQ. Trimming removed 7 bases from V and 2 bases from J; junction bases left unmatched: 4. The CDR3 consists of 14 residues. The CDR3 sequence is CASMLGQGNQPQHF. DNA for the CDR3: TGTGCCAGCATGCTGGGACAGGGCAATCAGCCCCAGCATTTT.

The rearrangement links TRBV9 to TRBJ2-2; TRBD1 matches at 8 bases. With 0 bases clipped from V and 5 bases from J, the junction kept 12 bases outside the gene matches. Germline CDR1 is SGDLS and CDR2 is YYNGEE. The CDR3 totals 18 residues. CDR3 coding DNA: TGTGCCAGCAGCGTAGCCCCCCCCGGACAGGGTAAAACCGGGGAGCTGTTTTTT. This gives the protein CASSVAPPGQGKTGELFF.

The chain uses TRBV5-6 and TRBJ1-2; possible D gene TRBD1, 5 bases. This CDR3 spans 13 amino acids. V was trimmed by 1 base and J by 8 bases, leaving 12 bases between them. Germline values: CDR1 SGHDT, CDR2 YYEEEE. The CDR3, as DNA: TGTGCCAGCAGCTTGACAGGCCCGGAAGGCTACACCTTC. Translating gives CASSLTGPEGYTF.

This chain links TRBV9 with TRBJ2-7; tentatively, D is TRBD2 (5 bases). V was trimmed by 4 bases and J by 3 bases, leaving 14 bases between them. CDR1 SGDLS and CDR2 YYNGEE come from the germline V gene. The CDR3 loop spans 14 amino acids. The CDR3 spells CASSLSGMNYEQYF. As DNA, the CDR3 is TGTGCCAGCAGCTTAAGCGGTATGAACTACGAGCAGTACTTC.

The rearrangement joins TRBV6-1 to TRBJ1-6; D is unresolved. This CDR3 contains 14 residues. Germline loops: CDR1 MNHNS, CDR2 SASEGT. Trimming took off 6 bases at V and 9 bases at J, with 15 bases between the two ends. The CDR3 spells CASRITGSGSPLHF. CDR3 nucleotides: TGTGCCAGCAGGATAACGGGGAGCGGTTCACCCCTCCACTTT.

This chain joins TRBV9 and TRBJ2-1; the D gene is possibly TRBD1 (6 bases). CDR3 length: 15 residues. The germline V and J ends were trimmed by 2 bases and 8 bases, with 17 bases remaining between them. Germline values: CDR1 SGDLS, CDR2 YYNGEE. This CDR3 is CASSVWAGARDEQFF. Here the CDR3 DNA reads TGTGCCAGCAGCGTCTGGGCAGGGGCCCGGGATGAGCAGTTCTTC.

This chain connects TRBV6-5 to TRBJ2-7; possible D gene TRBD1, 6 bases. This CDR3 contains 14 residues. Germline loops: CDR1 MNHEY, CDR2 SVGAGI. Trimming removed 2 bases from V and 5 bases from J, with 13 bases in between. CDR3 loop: CASSYGRGRDEQYF. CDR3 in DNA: TGTGCCAGCAGTTACGGCAGGGGTCGCGACGAGCAGTACTTC.

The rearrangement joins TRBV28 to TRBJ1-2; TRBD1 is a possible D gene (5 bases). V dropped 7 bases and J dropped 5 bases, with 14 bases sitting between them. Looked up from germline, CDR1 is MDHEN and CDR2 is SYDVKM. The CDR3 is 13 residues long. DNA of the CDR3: TGTGCCAGCATGGGACGTGGGCGTTATGGCTACACCTTC. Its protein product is CASMGRGRYGYTF.

In DNA, the CDR3 is TGTGCCACCAGCAGATCGAAATCTTCCGAGCAGTACTTC. This translates into CATSRSKSSEQYF. V and J are TRBV15 and TRBJ2-7; no reliable D call. The CDR3 is made up of 13 amino acids. Germline V lookup: CDR1 LNHNV, CDR2 YYDKDF (reference sequence). Between the trimmed V and J ends, which lost 2 bases and 6 bases, there was a span of 11 bases.

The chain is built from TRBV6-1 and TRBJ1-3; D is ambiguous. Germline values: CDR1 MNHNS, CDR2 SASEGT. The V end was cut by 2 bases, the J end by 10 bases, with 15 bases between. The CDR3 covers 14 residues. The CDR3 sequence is CASSEQMEGVTIYF. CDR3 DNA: TGTGCCAGCAGTGAACAGATGGAGGGAGTAACCATATATTTT.

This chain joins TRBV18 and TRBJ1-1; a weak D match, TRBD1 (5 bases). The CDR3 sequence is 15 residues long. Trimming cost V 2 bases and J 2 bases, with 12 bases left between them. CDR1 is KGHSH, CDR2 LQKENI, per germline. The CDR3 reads CASSPLGDLNTEAFF. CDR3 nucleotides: TGTGCCAGCTCACCATTGGGGGATCTCAACACTGAAGCTTTCTTT. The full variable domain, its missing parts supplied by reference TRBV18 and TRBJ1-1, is NAGVMQNPRHLVRRRGQEARLRCSPMKGHSHVYWYRQLPEEGLKFMVYLQKENIIDESGMPKERFSAEFPKEGPSILRIQQVVRGDSAAYFCASSPLGDLNTEAFFGQGTRLTVV.

The chain's CDR3 is CASSQGLGTGSGQPQHF. The DNA of the CDR3 is TGCGCCAGCAGCCAAGGTCTGGGGACGGGATCAGGGCAGCCCCAGCATTTT. The V call is TRBV4-3, the J call TRBJ1-5, with D perhaps TRBD1 (5 bases). Trimming left V 1 base short and J 7 bases short, with 20 bases between. The CDR3 has 17 amino acids. Germline-derived CDR1 and CDR2 are LGHNA and YSLEER.

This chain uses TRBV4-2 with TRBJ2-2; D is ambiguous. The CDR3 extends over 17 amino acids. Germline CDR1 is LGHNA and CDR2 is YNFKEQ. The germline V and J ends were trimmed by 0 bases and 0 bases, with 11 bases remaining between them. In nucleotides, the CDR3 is TGTGCCAGCAGCCAAGATCTCGGACGGACGAACACCGGGGAGCTGTTTTTT. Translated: CASSQDLGRTNTGELFF.

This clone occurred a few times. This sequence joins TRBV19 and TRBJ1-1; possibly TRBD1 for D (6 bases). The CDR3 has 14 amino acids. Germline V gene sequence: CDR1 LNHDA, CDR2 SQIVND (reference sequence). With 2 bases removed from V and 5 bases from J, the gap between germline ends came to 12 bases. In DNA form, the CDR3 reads TGTGCCAGTAGTATAAGGGGGAGTAGGACTGAAGCTTTCTTT. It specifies CASSIRGSRTEAFF. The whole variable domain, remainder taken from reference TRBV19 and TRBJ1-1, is DGGITQSPKYLFRKEGQNVTLSCEQNLNHDAMYWYRQDPGQGLRLIYYSQIVNDFQKGDIAEGYSVSREKKESFPLTVTSAQKNPTAFYLCASSIRGSRTEAFFGQGTRLTVV.

CDR3 in amino acids: CALGGQGLRGYTF. The CDR3 DNA follows: TGTGCCCTAGGGGGACAGGGTCTACGAGGCTACACCTTC. This chain joins TRBV6-6 and TRBJ1-2; 9 positions agree with TRBD1. J gave up 8 bases and V 11 bases, and 12 bases lay outside the gene matches. The CDR3 runs to 13 residues. Germline lookup yields CDR1 MNHNY and CDR2 SVGAGI (reference sequence).

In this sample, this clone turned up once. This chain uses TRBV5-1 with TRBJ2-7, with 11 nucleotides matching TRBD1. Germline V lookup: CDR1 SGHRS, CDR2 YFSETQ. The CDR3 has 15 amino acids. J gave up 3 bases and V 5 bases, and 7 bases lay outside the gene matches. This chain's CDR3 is CASSSDRGRFYEQYF. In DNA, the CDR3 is TGCGCCAGCAGTTCGGACAGGGGGCGTTTCTACGAGCAGTACTTC.

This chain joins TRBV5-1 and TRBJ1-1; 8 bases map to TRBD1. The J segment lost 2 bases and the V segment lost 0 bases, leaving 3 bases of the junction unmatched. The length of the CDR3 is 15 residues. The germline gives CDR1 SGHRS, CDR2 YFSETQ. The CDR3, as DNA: TGCGCCAGCAGCTTGGGACAGGGGAGCAACACTGAAGCTTTCTTT. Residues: CASSLGQGSNTEAFF.

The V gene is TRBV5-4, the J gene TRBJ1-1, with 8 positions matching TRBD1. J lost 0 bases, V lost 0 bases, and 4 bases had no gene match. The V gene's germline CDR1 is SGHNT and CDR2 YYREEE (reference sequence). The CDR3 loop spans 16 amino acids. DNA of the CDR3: TGTGCCAGCAGCTTGGCAGGGGGCCTGCTGAACACTGAAGCTTTCTTT. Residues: CASSLAGGLLNTEAFF. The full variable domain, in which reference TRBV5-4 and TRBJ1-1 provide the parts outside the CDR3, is ETGVTQSPTHLIKTRGQQVTLRCSSQSGHNTVSWYQQALGQGPQFIFQYYREEENGRGNFPPRFSGLQFPNYSSELNVNALELDDSALYLCASSLAGGLLNTEAFFGQGTRLTVV.

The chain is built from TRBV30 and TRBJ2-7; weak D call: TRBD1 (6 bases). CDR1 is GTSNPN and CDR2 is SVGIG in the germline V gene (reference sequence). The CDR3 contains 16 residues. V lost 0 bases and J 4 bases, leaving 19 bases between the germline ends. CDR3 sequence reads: CAWSVLRDTLIYEQYF. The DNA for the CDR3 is TGTGCCTGGAGTGTACTAAGGGACACCCTAATTTACGAGCAGTACTTC.

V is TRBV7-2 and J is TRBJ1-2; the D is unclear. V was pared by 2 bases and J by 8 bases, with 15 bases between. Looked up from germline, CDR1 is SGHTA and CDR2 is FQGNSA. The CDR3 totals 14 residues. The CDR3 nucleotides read TGTGCCAGCAGCTTATTAGACGGAATCCGGGGCTACACCTTC. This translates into CASSLLDGIRGYTF.

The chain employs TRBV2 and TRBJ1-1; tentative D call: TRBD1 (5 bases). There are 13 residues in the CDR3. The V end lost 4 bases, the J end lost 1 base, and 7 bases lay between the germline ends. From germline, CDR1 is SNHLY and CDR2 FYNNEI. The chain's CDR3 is CASSAGPNTEAFF. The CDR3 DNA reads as TGTGCCAGCAGTGCGGGGCCGAACACTGAAGCTTTCTTT.

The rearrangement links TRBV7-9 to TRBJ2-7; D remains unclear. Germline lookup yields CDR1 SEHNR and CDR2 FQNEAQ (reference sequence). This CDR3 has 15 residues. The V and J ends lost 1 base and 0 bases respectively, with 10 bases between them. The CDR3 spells CASSLGFGFSYEQYF. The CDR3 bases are TGTGCCAGCAGCTTAGGGTTCGGCTTCTCCTACGAGCAGTACTTC.